These T cell receptor beta chains were read from a single sample in a study of post-analysis software for immune sequencing data. MiXCR was run by TCRdb on the PCR reads, yielding one entry per CDR3 protein. There are about 810,000 distinct CDR3 sequences in the sample; roughly 58% occur only once, and over 4% lies in the top ten. Material for sequencing was blood. These receptor sequences come from a girl aged 5 to 17 with multiple sclerosis. Both conserved end residues are part of each CDR3. Fields, in order: V gene, clone size, D gene, J gene, CDR3 DNA, CDR3 protein. D genes are given only for firm matches. The size of a clone is reported for some rows only, either as once, few or many, or as a class for expanded clones.

V: TRBV2
size: .
D: TRBD2
J: TRBJ2-3
DNA: TGTGCCAGCAGTGATTCGCTTTGGACTAGCGGGACCGCCGATCTTTCATCTACGCAGTATTTT
CDR3: CASSDSLWTSGTADLSSTQYF

V: TRBV5-1
size: few
D: TRBD1
J: TRBJ2-5
DNA: TGCGCCAGCAGCTTGGCCGGACAGGGAGAGACCCAGTACTTC
CDR3: CASSLAGQGETQYF

V: TRBV5-1
size: .
D: TRBD2
J: TRBJ2-1
DNA: TGCGCCAGCAGCCACGGACTAGCGGGAGTGCAAGAGCAGTTCTTC
CDR3: CASSHGLAGVQEQFF

V: TRBV7-9
size: .
D: .
J: TRBJ2-1
DNA: TGTGCCAGCAGCTTAGCGAACGGGGGCGCCTACAATGAGCAGTTCTTC
CDR3: CASSLANGGAYNEQFF

V: TRBV5-1
size: .
D: TRBD2
J: TRBJ2-3
DNA: TGCGCCAGCAGCCCAGGACTAGCGGCTACGCAGTATTTT
CDR3: CASSPGLAATQYF

V: TRBV29-1
size: many
D: .
J: TRBJ2-7
DNA: TGCAGCGTTGAAGATCCGGCGTCCTACGAGCAGTACTTC
CDR3: CSVEDPASYEQYF

V: TRBV12-5
size: .
D: .
J: TRBJ2-3
DNA: TGTGCTAGTGGTAGCACCGGGACGGGGACAGATACGCAGTATTTT
CDR3: CASGSTGTGTDTQYF

V: TRBV7-3
size: .
D: TRBD2
J: TRBJ2-1
DNA: TGTGCCAGCAGCTCGACCTCCGGGACTAGCGGTATTGGCTCCTACAATGAGCAGTTCTTC
CDR3: CASSSTSGTSGIGSYNEQFF

V: TRBV11-3
size: few
D: .
J: TRBJ1-2
DNA: TGTGCCAGCAGCTTAGCCGGGAAGAATGGCTACACCTTC
CDR3: CASSLAGKNGYTF

V: TRBV29-1
size: few
D: .
J: TRBJ2-1
DNA: TGCAGCGTTGAATCCGGGACACAACAGTTCTTC
CDR3: CSVESGTQQFF

V: TRBV6-6
size: .
D: .
J: TRBJ2-2
DNA: TGTGCCAGCAGTTACTCATGGAGGGCGAACACCGGGGAGCTGTTTTTT
CDR3: CASSYSWRANTGELFF

V: TRBV4-1
size: .
D: .
J: TRBJ2-7
DNA: TGCGCCAGCAGCCAACCAACAGGGTCTTCCTACGAGCAGTACTTC
CDR3: CASSQPTGSSYEQYF

V: TRBV15
size: few
D: .
J: TRBJ2-4
DNA: TGTGCCACCAGTTCGGGGTTTGACATTCAGTACTTC
CDR3: CATSSGFDIQYF

V: TRBV7-9
size: .
D: TRBD1
J: TRBJ2-1
DNA: TGTGCCAGCAGCTCCGGAGACAGGGCCCACAATGAGCAGTTCTTC
CDR3: CASSSGDRAHNEQFF

V: TRBV5-6
size: few
D: .
J: TRBJ2-1
DNA: TGTGCCAGCAGCTTGGCAGGCAGAAGCTACAATGAGCAGTTCTTC
CDR3: CASSLAGRSYNEQFF

V: TRBV9
size: few
D: TRBD2
J: TRBJ2-5
DNA: TGTGCCAGCAGCGCGGCTAGCGGGGATAAAGAGACCCAGTACTTC
CDR3: CASSAASGDKETQYF

V: TRBV29-1
size: .
D: TRBD1
J: TRBJ2-2
DNA: TGCAGCGGGACCGGGACAGGGGTTATCGGGGAGCTGTTTTTT
CDR3: CSGTGTGVIGELFF

V: TRBV10-1
size: few
D: TRBD2
J: TRBJ2-3
DNA: TGCGCCAGCAGTGTCCCCGGACTAGCTGGCACAGATACGCAGTATTTT
CDR3: CASSVPGLAGTDTQYF

V: TRBV14
size: .
D: .
J: TRBJ1-1
DNA: TGTGCCAGCAGCCAAGTGAGGGGAGCGGTGGAAACTGAAGCTTTCTTT
CDR3: CASSQVRGAVETEAFF

V: TRBV27
size: few
D: TRBD2
J: TRBJ2-1
DNA: TGTGCCAGCACCCGAAACCAGCGGGAGGGCTACAATGAGCAGTTCTTC
CDR3: CASTRNQREGYNEQFF

V: TRBV4-1
size: few
D: TRBD1
J: TRBJ2-5
DNA: TGCGCCAGCAGCCAATCCTCCGGGACAGGGCTCCAAGAGACCCAGTACTTC
CDR3: CASSQSSGTGLQETQYF

V: TRBV7-6
size: few
D: TRBD2
J: TRBJ2-3
DNA: TGTGCCAGCAGCGGTGGACTAGCGGGATTAGCGGGGCAGTATTTT
CDR3: CASSGGLAGLAGQYF

V: TRBV4-1
size: .
D: TRBD1
J: TRBJ2-7
DNA: TGCGCCAGCAGCCAAATTGGGACAGAACTATACGAGCAGTACTTC
CDR3: CASSQIGTELYEQYF

V: TRBV20-1
size: .
D: TRBD2
J: TRBJ2-1
DNA: TGCAGTGCTAGAGATCCCTGGCGGGAGGGATTCTACAATGAGCAGTTCTTC
CDR3: CSARDPWREGFYNEQFF

V: TRBV6-5
size: .
D: TRBD2
J: TRBJ2-3
DNA: TGTGCCAGCAGACCCATCACTAGCGGGAGGATAGATACGCAGTATTTT
CDR3: CASRPITSGRIDTQYF

V: TRBV12-3/TRBV12-4
size: .
D: .
J: TRBJ2-1
DNA: TGTGCCAGCAGCTGGGAGGTCAATGAGCAGTTCTTC
CDR3: CASSWEVNEQFF

V: TRBV4-1
size: .
D: .
J: TRBJ2-4
DNA: TGCGCCAGCAGCCAAGTCGACATGCTAGCCAAAAACATTCAGTACTTC
CDR3: CASSQVDMLAKNIQYF

V: TRBV12-5
size: few
D: .
J: TRBJ2-6
DNA: TGTGCTAGTGGTCCGGAGTCCGGGGGCCGCCCGACTGGGGCCAACGTCCTGACTTTC
CDR3: CASGPESGGRPTGANVLTF

V: TRBV12-3/TRBV12-4
size: few
D: .
J: TRBJ1-2
DNA: TGTGCCAGCAGTTTGGGCAGCTTGGTCGGCTACACCTTC
CDR3: CASSLGSLVGYTF

V: TRBV5-1
size: .
D: TRBD2
J: TRBJ2-1
DNA: TGCGCCAGCAGCTTCCTGGCTAGCGGGAGCTCCTACAATGAGCAGTTCTTC
CDR3: CASSFLASGSSYNEQFF

V: TRBV6-5
size: .
D: .
J: TRBJ1-2
DNA: TGTGCCAGCAGTCCCGACGGAGCTAACTATGGCTACACCTTC
CDR3: CASSPDGANYGYTF

V: TRBV20-1
size: .
D: TRBD2
J: TRBJ2-5
DNA: TGCAGTGCTAGCCCTAGCGGCGCAAGGAAGACCCAGTACTTC
CDR3: CSASPSGARKTQYF

V: TRBV10-3
size: .
D: .
J: TRBJ1-1
DNA: TGTGCCATCAGTGAGTCGCCTAGAGCTGAAGCTTTCTTT
CDR3: CAISESPRAEAFF

V: TRBV20-1
size: .
D: TRBD2
J: TRBJ2-4
DNA: TGCAGTGCTACCGGACTAGCGGGAGATGGAAGCATTCAGTACTTC
CDR3: CSATGLAGDGSIQYF

V: TRBV7-8
size: .
D: TRBD1
J: TRBJ1-6
DNA: TGTGCCAGCAGCCCCGGGACAGGGGGCCTTACTCCGAATTCACCCCTCCACTTT
CDR3: CASSPGTGGLTPNSPLHF

V: TRBV10-3
size: .
D: TRBD1
J: TRBJ2-5
DNA: TGTGCCATCGGGACAGGCCAAGAGACCCAGTACTTC
CDR3: CAIGTGQETQYF

V: TRBV7-2
size: .
D: TRBD2
J: TRBJ2-1
DNA: TGTGCCAGCAGCTTGCGGGGGGTTAGCGATGAGCAGTTCTTC
CDR3: CASSLRGVSDEQFF

V: TRBV14
size: .
D: TRBD1
J: TRBJ2-7
DNA: TGTGCCAGCAGCCAGGGCCCCTCACAGGGGTGGGAGCAGTACTTC
CDR3: CASSQGPSQGWEQYF

V: TRBV4-2
size: few
D: .
J: TRBJ2-7
DNA: TGTGCCAGCAGCCAAGATCTGTCGCCAGGTATTCAGTACTTC
CDR3: CASSQDLSPGIQYF

V: TRBV20-1
size: few
D: TRBD2
J: TRBJ2-5
DNA: TGCAGTGCCGTCCTCGGTAGCGGGAGGCCTGAGACCCAGTACTTC
CDR3: CSAVLGSGRPETQYF

V: TRBV5-5
size: .
D: TRBD1
J: TRBJ2-3
DNA: TGTGCCAGCAGCGTGGACAGGGGGCTTGGTGGTACGCAGTATTTT
CDR3: CASSVDRGLGGTQYF

V: TRBV4-1
size: .
D: .
J: TRBJ2-3
DNA: TGCGCCAGCAGCCAAGTGTGGGTCAGGGATACGCAGTATTTT
CDR3: CASSQVWVRDTQYF

V: TRBV29-1
size: .
D: .
J: TRBJ2-7
DNA: TGCAGCGTTGAAGATCCAGAGGACACCTCCTCCTACGAGCAGTACTTC
CDR3: CSVEDPEDTSSYEQYF

V: TRBV6-5
size: .
D: TRBD1
J: TRBJ1-4
DNA: TGTGCCGGCACTCAGGGGGTGGGGGCTGAAAAACTGTTTTTT
CDR3: CAGTQGVGAEKLFF

V: TRBV12-3/TRBV12-4
size: .
D: TRBD1
J: TRBJ2-5
DNA: TGTGCCAGCACCCTGGGACAGGACCAAGAGACCCAGTACTTC
CDR3: CASTLGQDQETQYF

V: TRBV4-1
size: .
D: .
J: TRBJ1-5
DNA: TGCGCCAGCAGCCAACAGGGTCTTAGCAATCAGCCCCAGCATTTT
CDR3: CASSQQGLSNQPQHF

V: TRBV5-1
size: few
D: .
J: TRBJ2-7
DNA: TGCGCCAGCAGCTTCACAGGTTCCCAGCGCTCCTACGAGCAGTACTTT
CDR3: CASSFTGSQRSYEQYF

V: TRBV11-2
size: .
D: .
J: TRBJ2-3
DNA: TGTGCCAGCAGCTTGGACAGACCCACAGATACGCAGTATTTT
CDR3: CASSLDRPTDTQYF

V: TRBV15
size: .
D: TRBD1
J: TRBJ2-2
DNA: TGTGCCACCAGCAGAAACAGGGGAATCGGCGGGGAGCTGTTTTTT
CDR3: CATSRNRGIGGELFF

V: TRBV27
size: few
D: .
J: TRBJ2-6
DNA: TGTGCCAGCAGTTTGTGGAGCTCTGGGGCCAACGTCCTGACTTTC
CDR3: CASSLWSSGANVLTF

V: TRBV7-2
size: few
D: .
J: TRBJ2-3
DNA: TGTGCCAGCAGCCCCCCTATGGGAGATACGCAGTATTTT
CDR3: CASSPPMGDTQYF

V: TRBV7-3
size: .
D: TRBD2
J: TRBJ2-1
DNA: TGTGCCAGCAGCTTGCCGAAGACTAGCGGGGGGGGCGATGAGCAGTTCTTC
CDR3: CASSLPKTSGGGDEQFF

V: TRBV14
size: once
D: .
J: TRBJ2-2
DNA: TGTGCCAGCAGCCACGGCCCTGGCAGGGGGGAGCTGTTTTTT
CDR3: CASSHGPGRGELFF

V: TRBV7-9
size: .
D: .
J: TRBJ1-2
DNA: TGTGCCAGCAGCTTACTGGCGGTGCCTCGCAATGGCTACACCTTC
CDR3: CASSLLAVPRNGYTF

V: TRBV6-5
size: .
D: TRBD1
J: TRBJ1-2
DNA: TGTGCCAGCAGTTTCCTTGGGCAGGGGGCAGGCTACACCTTC
CDR3: CASSFLGQGAGYTF

V: TRBV20-1
size: few
D: .
J: TRBJ2-1
DNA: TGCAGTGCTAGAGATTCCTGGCGCCTGTACAATGAGCAGTTCTTC
CDR3: CSARDSWRLYNEQFF